This is a list of T cell receptor beta chains from one sample in a study of T cells expressing NK-cell markers. TCRdb re-called the 5' RACE reads and catalogs CDR3 proteins one per entry, DNA excluded. The listing contains hundreds of thousands of distinct CDR3 sequences. Specimen: blood T cells: a sorted CD56 or NKG2C T cell subset, CD4+ or CD8+ T cells, or bulk PBMC T cells (not recorded which). All receptors derive from a man aged 18 to 30 in good health. The CDR3 runs from the conserved cysteine through the conserved F or W. Each record gives: V gene, J gene, CDR3 protein.

v_call: TRBV20-1
j_call: TRBJ2-3
cdr3_aa: CSAPKPGGPADTQYF

v_call: TRBV5-1
j_call: TRBJ2-3
cdr3_aa: CASRGGEGSDTQYF

v_call: TRBV20-1
j_call: TRBJ2-3
cdr3_aa: CSAINRAKGGDTQYF

v_call: TRBV12-3/TRBV12-4
j_call: TRBJ2-1
cdr3_aa: CASSLVAFDEQFF

v_call: TRBV24-1
j_call: TRBJ2-7
cdr3_aa: CATSDLVGEQYF

v_call: TRBV12-3/TRBV12-4
j_call: TRBJ1-5
cdr3_aa: CASSSISYSNQPQHF

v_call: TRBV5-1
j_call: TRBJ2-3
cdr3_aa: CASTPGLASGGTDTQYF

v_call: TRBV6-5
j_call: TRBJ1-4
cdr3_aa: CASSYSGRRGEKLFF

v_call: TRBV4-1
j_call: TRBJ2-1
cdr3_aa: CASRSLAGGGEQFF

v_call: TRBV12-3/TRBV12-4
j_call: TRBJ2-5
cdr3_aa: CASSPGLGGTQYF

v_call: TRBV7-8
j_call: TRBJ1-6
cdr3_aa: CASSWDLGADSPLHF

v_call: TRBV25-1
j_call: TRBJ2-6
cdr3_aa: CASSEGQGAPGANVLTF

v_call: TRBV20-1
j_call: TRBJ2-1
cdr3_aa: CSAPPTSGSNEQFF

v_call: TRBV12-3/TRBV12-4
j_call: TRBJ2-4
cdr3_aa: CASSLTGGDRDF

v_call: TRBV6-5
j_call: TRBJ1-5
cdr3_aa: CASSWGKNSNQPQHF

v_call: TRBV5-1
j_call: TRBJ2-2
cdr3_aa: CASTKGQGAPTGELFF

v_call: TRBV20-1
j_call: TRBJ2-5
cdr3_aa: CSARGGGTAQETQYF

v_call: TRBV15
j_call: TRBJ2-1
cdr3_aa: CATTPSRGQLNNEQFF

v_call: TRBV3-1
j_call: TRBJ1-1
cdr3_aa: CASSQDPLGTFF

v_call: TRBV6-2/TRBV6-3
j_call: TRBJ2-1
cdr3_aa: CASSYPGLADYNEQFF

v_call: TRBV4-2
j_call: TRBJ2-1
cdr3_aa: CASSQDGSINEQFF

v_call: TRBV12-3/TRBV12-4
j_call: TRBJ1-1
cdr3_aa: CASSPRDRASTEAFF

v_call: TRBV4-3
j_call: TRBJ2-7
cdr3_aa: CASSQDRVFSYEQYF

v_call: TRBV19
j_call: TRBJ2-1
cdr3_aa: CASSIGAGGPFF

v_call: TRBV12-3/TRBV12-4
j_call: TRBJ2-2
cdr3_aa: CASRVGGSGELFF

v_call: TRBV7-9
j_call: TRBJ2-1
cdr3_aa: CASSLSGTGANNEQFF

v_call: TRBV20-1
j_call: TRBJ1-6
cdr3_aa: CSPLDRANSPLHF

v_call: TRBV5-5
j_call: TRBJ1-5
cdr3_aa: CASTRTGSGTEPQHF

v_call: TRBV7-8
j_call: TRBJ1-1
cdr3_aa: CASSLPVQNTEAFF

v_call: TRBV12-3/TRBV12-4
j_call: TRBJ2-1
cdr3_aa: CASSQSDGWGNEQFF

v_call: TRBV7-3
j_call: TRBJ2-1
cdr3_aa: CASSRSGLAGGGPNEQFF

v_call: TRBV12-3/TRBV12-4
j_call: TRBJ2-2
cdr3_aa: CASSFSRGQASTGELFF

v_call: TRBV20-1
j_call: TRBJ1-2
cdr3_aa: CSASSRGRRGYTF

v_call: TRBV12-3/TRBV12-4
j_call: TRBJ2-3
cdr3_aa: CASSPNGQGSTDTQYF

v_call: TRBV30
j_call: TRBJ2-2
cdr3_aa: CAWSVQWGGELFF

v_call: TRBV14
j_call: TRBJ2-1
cdr3_aa: CASSQVGWEQFF

v_call: TRBV20-1
j_call: TRBJ2-1
cdr3_aa: CSAKDGEGAYNEQFF